The clone carrying this TCR beta chain was seen a single time. This sample is drawn from a study of control samples from healthy donors and cancer patients. Profiling relied on immunoSEQ multiplex PCR, and the TCRdb table lists in-frame clones only, not all of them. Among roughly 120,000 clones listed, 70% to 90% were seen once. There are 13 residues in the CDR3. J lost 10 bases, V lost 4 bases, and 6 bases had no gene match. The V gene's germline CDR1 is ENHRY and CDR2 SYGVKD. The TCR sequence derives from a man aged 40-50 years in good health. The chain employs TRBV10-3 and TRBJ1-5, with TRBD1 matching 8 bases. The sample consisted of blood. The CDR3 loop reads CAISGDRGDPQHF. The CDR3 DNA sequence: TGTGCCATCAGTGGAGACAGGGGCGATCCCCAGCATTTT.